This TCR beta chain was obtained from a study of post-analysis software for immune sequencing data (dated by TCRdb to between 2014 and 2017). Some background on the complete study: Recorded disease courses included relapsing-remitting, secondary progressive and progressive-relapsing multiple sclerosis, with some patients lacking subtype annotation. The patient repertoires were compared against approximately ten previously published healthy control repertoires obtained from donors aged 6 to 25 years. A subset of samples was prepared in parallel using single-end sample barcoding, then pooled and co-amplified after Illumina adapter ligation. Points the paper makes about the study in general: Strong co-clustering of samples prepared in the same batch was shown by direct clustering with F measure, prompting a batch-effect correction. The multiple sclerosis patient group was slightly younger than the control group. Significantly lower normalized Chao1 diversity was found in multiple sclerosis patients than in controls, suggesting substantial peripheral T-cell clonal expansion. Significantly higher frequencies in patients than in controls were found for roughly 5 TRBV segments, including TRBV5-6, TRBV5-1 and TRBV20-1.

Receptor amplification or capture employed PCR. Instrument on record: Illumina HiSeq 2500. To reduce PCR and sequencing biases, unique molecular identifiers were incorporated into the TCR beta cDNA libraries. Roughly 500,000 cDNA molecules were obtained per 1 to 10 million input T cells, so each molecule approximated one T cell. The same protocol used for the earlier healthy control dataset was applied to prepare and sequence the patient libraries. Samples belonging to the same batch were prepared together, multiplexed and sequenced on a shared HiSeq lane. From the authors' description of their analysis: Raw barcoded reads were processed with MIGEC, and single-read molecular identifier groups were discarded before consensus assembly and CDR3 extraction. VDJtools was used for post-analysis of the clonotype tables, with diversity normalized by down-sampling every dataset to the smallest sample size. To correct batch-related cross-sample contamination, repertoire overlap clustering matched CDR3 amino acid sequences but not nucleotide sequences. TCRdb reanalyzed the raw reads on its own, using fastp at Q25 for trimming and MiXCR for clone calling, and kept in-frame beta chains. Rows are combined by CDR3 protein, so each entry shows the most common genes and DNA. TCRdb, not the authors, supplied the V and J calls. The sample table lists 740,000 or so distinct CDR3 sequences, around 50% of them with a count of one. The ten most abundant clones make up roughly 4.4% of the sample.

This clonotype was seen a handful of times. Its antigen remains unidentified. Base qualities are not recorded, but no much larger clone differs from it by a single base. To demonstrate the VDJtools post-analysis software, the study profiled TCR beta repertoires from the peripheral blood of about 13 young patients with multiple sclerosis. Multiple sclerosis patients were children and adolescents aged roughly 6 to 15 years. CDR1 SGHAT and CDR2 FQNNGV are derived from the germline V gene. Inclusive of the bounding cysteine and phenylalanine, the CDR3 is 15 residues long. Only the CDR3 DNA stays, 45 bases, in frame from base 1.

The chain is encoded by TRBV11-2 joined to TRBJ2-5, with 7 bases aligning to TRBD2. With the DNA end fitting TRBJ2-7 better, the J assignment may be wrong. Sequencing used blood. The TCR comes from a girl aged 10 to 17 with multiple sclerosis. The nucleotides are TGTGCCAGCAGCTTACCCCCAGCGGGATCCTACGAGCAGTACTTC. This is translated as CASSLPPAGSYEQYF.